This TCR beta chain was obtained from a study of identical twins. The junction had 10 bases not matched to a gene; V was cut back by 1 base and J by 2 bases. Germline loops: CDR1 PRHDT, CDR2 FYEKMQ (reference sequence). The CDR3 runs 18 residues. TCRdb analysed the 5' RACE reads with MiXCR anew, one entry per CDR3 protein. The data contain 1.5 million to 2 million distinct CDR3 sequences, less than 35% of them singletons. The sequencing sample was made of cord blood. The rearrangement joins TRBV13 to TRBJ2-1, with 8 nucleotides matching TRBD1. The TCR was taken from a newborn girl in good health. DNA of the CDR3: TGTGCCAGCAGCTTAGTAGGCCCCAGGGGGCACCCCTACAATGAGCAGTTCTTC. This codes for CASSLVGPRGHPYNEQFF.